The 32 T cell receptor beta chains below all came from one sample that was sequenced in a study of human versus mouse CDR3 diversity and MHC coevolution. Libraries were prepared by immunoSEQ multiplex PCR; TCRdb keeps only in-frame clonotypes and omits some of them. The data show around 77,000 clones, 85% to 95% seen once. Material for sequencing was naive CD4+ T cells from blood. Subset specified: CD45RO-negative CD62L-positive naive CD4 T cells. The source of these receptors is a person between 30 and 69 years old in good health.

This sequence joins TRBV10-3 and TRBJ1-4; maybe TRBD1 (5 bases). Trimming took 6 bases from V and 4 from J, leaving 9 bases between them. Per germline, CDR1 ENHRY and CDR2 SYGVKD. The CDR3 consists of 13 residues. The CDR3 nucleotides are TGTGCCATCAGAGACAGTAATAATGAAAAACTGTTTTTT. It translates to CAIRDSNNEKLFF.

This sequence joins TRBV19 and TRBJ1-5, with D unresolved. V lost 8 bases and J lost 3, with 11 bases in between. CDR1 LNHDA and CDR2 SQIVND come from the germline V gene (reference sequence). The CDR3 extends over 13 amino acids. The CDR3, as DNA: TGTGCCAGTGCAAATATACACAATCAGCCCCAGCATTTT. Translating it yields CASANIHNQPQHF.

V and J are TRBV29-1 and TRBJ2-1; tentatively, D is TRBD1 (6 bases). V was cut by 4 bases and J by 5 bases, with 9 bases left in between. This CDR3 region has 12 residues. Germline-derived CDR1 and CDR2 are SQVTM and ANQGSEA. The CDR3 protein is CSVGQGNNEQFF. DNA for the CDR3: TGCAGCGTTGGCCAGGGGAACAATGAGCAGTTCTTC.

The chain employs TRBV18 and TRBJ2-7, with TRBD1 matching over 7 bases. Per germline, CDR1 KGHSH and CDR2 LQKENI. CDR3 length: 15 amino acids. Trimming took 5 bases from V and 6 from J; bases not matched to a gene: 13. The CDR3 DNA sequence: TGTGCCAGCTCATCACTCCGGGACAGCCTTCGCGAGCAGTACTTC. Its translation is CASSSLRDSLREQYF.

The chain couples TRBV6-5 to TRBJ1-5; D not resolved. With 6 bases removed from V and 2 bases from J, the gap between germline ends came to 11 bases. Germline CDR1 MNHEY, CDR2 SVGAGI. CDR3 length equals 14 residues. The CDR3 bases are TGTGCCAGCAGCCCCTTAGAGGGCAATCAGCCCCAGCATTTT. Its protein product is CASSPLEGNQPQHF.

This sequence joins TRBV5-6 and TRBJ2-3; 8 nucleotides match TRBD2. V lost 0 bases and J lost 2; bases outside the gene matches: 5. Germline V lookup: CDR1 SGHDT, CDR2 YYEEEE. The CDR3 has 16 residues. The CDR3 sequence is CASSLERGTSTDTQYF. For the CDR3, the DNA is TGTGCCAGCAGCTTGGAGCGGGGGACCTCCACAGATACGCAGTATTTT. Full variable domain (rest looked up from reference TRBV5-6 and TRBJ2-3): DAGVTQSPTHLIKTRGQQVTLRCSPKSGHDTVSWYQQALGQGPQFIFQYYEEEERQRGNFPDRFSGHQFPNYSSELNVNALLLGDSALYLCASSLERGTSTDTQYFGPGTRLTVL.

This clone was observed a handful of times. The chain couples TRBV19 to TRBJ1-4, with D possibly TRBD1 on 6 matching bases. Deletions cut 6 bases from V and 4 bases from J, with 15 bases between. Germline V gene sequence: CDR1 LNHDA, CDR2 SQIVND (reference sequence). This CDR3 is built from 15 residues. CDR3 coding DNA: TGTGCCAGTAGCCAACAGGGTATGATTAATGAAAAACTGTTTTTT. Amino acids: CASSQQGMINEKLFF.

The chain is built from TRBV5-1 and TRBJ1-4; TRBD1 matches 7 bases. This CDR3 comprises 14 residues. V lost 4 bases and J lost 3; bases outside the gene matches: 3. The V gene's germline CDR1 is SGHRS and CDR2 YFSETQ. The CDR3 loop reads CASSQGQPNEKLFF. The CDR3 bases are TGCGCCAGCAGCCAGGGACAGCCTAATGAAAAACTGTTTTTT. Using reference TRBV5-1 and TRBJ1-4 for the parts outside the CDR3, the full variable domain is KAGVTQTPRYLIKTRGQQVTLSCSPISGHRSVSWYQQTPGQGLQFLFEYFSETQRNKGNFPGRFSGRQFSNSRSEMNVSTLELGDSALYLCASSQGQPNEKLFFGSGTQLSVL.

J is TRBJ1-2 and V is TRBV14; the D gene is possibly TRBD1 (6 bases). V was pared by 4 bases and J by 4 bases, with 25 bases between. CDR1 and CDR2 from the germline V gene are SGHDN and FVKESK. This CDR3 has 18 residues. The CDR3 DNA is TGTGCCAGCAGCCCCCATTTCCAGCTCGACAGGAACTTCTATGGCTACACCTTC. The encoded protein is CASSPHFQLDRNFYGYTF.

The table lists this clone with a count of one. The rearrangement joins TRBV7-3 to TRBJ2-1; D is perhaps TRBD2 (6 bases). V dropped 5 bases and J dropped 10 bases, with 15 bases sitting between them. The CDR3 runs 13 residues. CDR1 SGHTA and CDR2 FQGTGA come from the germline V gene. The CDR3 coding sequence is TGTGCCAGCAGCGTCTTAAACGGGGGAGAGCAGTTCTTC. As protein: CASSVLNGGEQFF.

The chain's CDR3 is CATGTGGPYNEQFF. CDR3 DNA sequence: TGCGCCACCGGGACGGGGGGCCCCTACAATGAGCAGTTCTTC. The V call is TRBV5-1, the J call TRBJ2-1, with D possibly matching TRBD2 (7 bases). The CDR3 runs to 14 residues. The ends were cut back, 9 bases at V and 2 bases at J, with 15 bases in the middle. CDR1 SGHRS and CDR2 YFSETQ come from the germline V gene.

This chain connects TRBV4-1 to TRBJ1-5; D is unresolved. Trimming cost V 0 bases and J 2 bases, with 8 bases left between them. Germline lookup yields CDR1 MGHRA and CDR2 YSYEKL. The CDR3 length is 15 residues. Here the CDR3 reads CASSQEWRRNQPQHF. The DNA of the CDR3 is TGCGCCAGCAGCCAAGAGTGGAGGCGCAATCAGCCCCAGCATTTT.

This chain uses TRBV11-2 with TRBJ2-1; the match to TRBD2 covers 11 bases. The J segment lost 8 bases and the V segment lost 5 bases, leaving 11 bases of the junction unmatched. The CDR3 has 16 amino acids. The germline V gene encodes CDR1 SGHAT and CDR2 FQNNGV. Here the CDR3 DNA reads TGTGCCAGCAGCCCCAGACTAGCGGGATTGGGGGATGAGCAGTTCTTC. Residues: CASSPRLAGLGDEQFF.

V and J are TRBV2 and TRBJ2-6, with 7 nucleotides matching TRBD1. Germline V CDR1 and CDR2: SNHLY, FYNNEI. This CDR3 is built from 19 residues. The J segment lost 7 bases and the V segment lost 6 bases, leaving 21 bases of the junction unmatched. CDR3 protein: CASSVTGQPTPSDANVLTF. In nucleotides, the CDR3 is TGTGCCAGCAGCGTAACGGGACAGCCGACTCCTTCCGACGCCAACGTCCTGACTTTC.

V and J are TRBV19 and TRBJ2-3, with D maybe TRBD2 (5 bases). V was pared by 3 bases and J by 1 base, with 11 bases between. The CDR3 length is 15 residues. Per germline, CDR1 LNHDA and CDR2 SQIVND (reference sequence). This CDR3 reads CASSIWGAGTDTQYF. CDR3 DNA sequence: TGTGCCAGTAGTATTTGGGGAGCAGGCACAGATACGCAGTATTTT.

This chain links TRBV5-4 with TRBJ2-7, with TRBD2 matching 11 bases. Germline trimming cut 5 bases from V and 2 bases from J; bases unmatched to any gene: 6. This CDR3 is built from 15 residues. From germline, CDR1 is SGHNT and CDR2 YYREEE (reference sequence). In DNA form, the CDR3 reads TGTGCCAGCAGTCAGGGGACTAGCGGACCCTACGAGCAGTACTTC. It translates to CASSQGTSGPYEQYF.

This rearrangement joins TRBV6-6 to TRBJ2-2, with 12 bases fitting TRBD2. Unmatched junction bases numbered 4, after V lost 2 bases and J lost 6 bases. The CDR3 is 16 residues long. Germline-derived CDR1 and CDR2 are MNHNY and SVGAGI (reference sequence). CDR3 DNA sequence: TGTGCCAGCAGTTACCCACTAGCGGGAGGACCCGGGGAGCTGTTTTTT. Translating gives CASSYPLAGGPGELFF.

The rearrangement links TRBV28 to TRBJ1-5, with D possibly being TRBD1 (6 bases). The CDR3 is made up of 16 amino acids. Trimming stripped 5 bases from V and 2 bases from J, with 16 bases between. The V gene's germline CDR1 is MDHEN and CDR2 SYDVKM. The CDR3 coding sequence is TGTGCCAGCAGTGTCGCAGGGGCGCCGGGCAATCAGCCCCAGCATTTT. Translation gives CASSVAGAPGNQPQHF.

The chain links TRBV7-8 to TRBJ1-1; 12 bases are shared with TRBD1. Trimming removed 5 bases from V and 10 bases from J; junction bases left unmatched: 5. The CDR3 length is 13 residues. In germline, CDR1 is SGHVS, CDR2 FQNEAQ. CDR3 sequence (DNA): TGTGCCAGCAGCCCAGGGACAGGGGGCAGAGCTTTCTTT. Amino acid sequence: CASSPGTGGRAFF.

J is TRBJ1-2 and V is TRBV28; D gene ambiguous. V was cut by 5 bases and J by 5 bases, with 6 bases left in between. This CDR3 comprises 11 residues. Germline CDR1 MDHEN, CDR2 SYDVKM. The CDR3 loop reads CASSDTYGYTF. CDR3 sequence (DNA): TGTGCCAGCAGTGACACATATGGCTACACCTTC.

This clone was seen more than once but under ten times. This chain connects TRBV9 to TRBJ2-7, with a weak D call TRBD2 (6 bases). The ends were cut back, 0 bases at V and 3 bases at J, with 10 bases in the middle. Germline CDR1 is SGDLS and CDR2 is YYNGEE. This CDR3 is 14 amino acids long. This CDR3 reads CASSVGLASYEQYF. The CDR3 region has the DNA TGTGCCAGCAGCGTAGGGCTAGCGAGCTACGAGCAGTACTTC.

A single count supports this clone. The chain employs TRBV29-1 and TRBJ1-5; 7 bases fit TRBD1. The length of the CDR3 is 14 residues. Germline V gene lookup returns CDR1 SQVTM and CDR2 ANQGSEA. V shed 6 bases and J 5 bases; nucleotides not matched to a gene: 10. The CDR3 DNA sequence: TGCAGCGTCGCCAGAGGGGGCGACGATCAGCCCCAGCATTTT. It specifies CSVARGGDDQPQHF.

The J gene is TRBJ2-7, the V gene TRBV5-4, with 13 positions matching TRBD2. Trimming removed 4 bases from V and 6 bases from J; junction bases left unmatched: 7. CDR1 is SGHNT, CDR2 YYREEE, per germline (reference sequence). CDR3 size: 15 residues. The CDR3 spells CASSIGLAGVAEQYF. CDR3 bases: TGTGCCAGCAGCATAGGACTAGCGGGGGTAGCCGAGCAGTACTTC.

In nucleotides, the CDR3 is TGTGCCAGCAGCACAAACGACAGGCGCCCCTATGGCTACACCTTC. Translation: CASSTNDRRPYGYTF. The chain recombines TRBV7-6 with TRBJ1-2; maybe TRBD1 (6 bases). The germline gives CDR1 SGHVS, CDR2 FNYEAQ. V lost 5 bases and J 4 bases, leaving 17 bases between the germline ends. This CDR3 has 15 amino acids.

This rearrangement joins TRBV15 to TRBJ2-5; D remains unclear. Trimming pared 0 bases from V and 4 bases from J, leaving 9 bases between. CDR3 length: 14 residues. The germline gives CDR1 LNHNV, CDR2 YYDKDF (reference sequence). As DNA, the CDR3 is TGTGCCACCAGCAGAGATCCGGTCGTAGAGACCCAGTACTTC. The encoded protein is CATSRDPVVETQYF.

In regard to this clone: The same CDR3 can be traced to other DNA sequences in this sample. This sequence joins TRBV5-1 and TRBJ2-3; D not certain. V shed 1 base and J shed 6 bases, with 12 bases lying between them. In germline, CDR1 is SGHRS, CDR2 YFSETQ. The CDR3 totals 14 residues. CDR3 in amino acids: CASSLSSSTDTQYF. The CDR3 nucleotides read TGCGCCAGCAGCTTGAGTAGCTCTACGGATACGCAGTATTTT.

This chain links TRBV7-3 with TRBJ2-5, with TRBD2 as a possible D gene (6 bases). Germline CDR1 SGHTA, CDR2 FQGTGA. The V and J ends lost 5 bases and 2 bases respectively, with 9 bases between them. This CDR3 is built from 13 residues. Here the CDR3 DNA reads TGTGCCAGCAGCCGTAGCGGACAAGAGACCCAGTACTTC. Translation gives CASSRSGQETQYF. Looking up the rest from reference TRBV7-3 and TRBJ2-5 gives the full variable domain: GAGVSQTPSNKVTEKGKYVELRCDPISGHTALYWYRQSLGQGPEFLIYFQGTGAADDSGLPNDRFFAVRPEGSVSTLKIQRTERGDSAVYLCASSRSGQETQYFGPGTRLLVL.

The V gene is TRBV5-1, the J gene TRBJ2-5; TRBD1 agrees at 9 bases. This CDR3 has 14 residues. From germline, CDR1 is SGHRS and CDR2 YFSETQ. Unmatched junction bases numbered 1, after V lost 4 bases and J lost 0 bases. CDR3 in DNA: TGCGCCAGCAGCCGGGACAGGGACCAAGAGACCCAGTACTTC. This encodes CASSRDRDQETQYF.

The chain uses TRBV2 and TRBJ1-1; TRBD1 matches 7 bases. This CDR3 contains 14 residues. Looked up from germline, CDR1 is SNHLY and CDR2 is FYNNEI. V was clipped by 6 bases and J by 1 base; unmatched bases: 5. CDR3 residues: CASRESGGNTEAFF. The CDR3 coding sequence is TGTGCCAGCAGGGAATCAGGGGGGAACACTGAAGCTTTCTTT. The entire variable domain, with the rest obtained from reference TRBV2 and TRBJ1-1, is as follows: EPEVTQTPSHQVTQMGQEVILRCVPISNHLYFYWYRQILGQKVEFLVSFYNNEISEKSEIFDDQFSVERPDGSNFTLKIRSTKLEDSAMYFCASRESGGNTEAFFGQGTRLTVV.

The rearrangement links TRBV9 to TRBJ1-5; D gene uncertain. CDR3 size: 14 residues. CDR1 is SGDLS, CDR2 YYNGEE, per germline. The germline V and J ends were trimmed by 0 bases and 0 bases, with 4 bases remaining between them. The DNA of the CDR3 is TGTGCCAGCAGCGTAGCGTCTAGCAATCAGCCCCAGCATTTT. This codes for CASSVASSNQPQHF.

The table lists this clone with a count of one. The chain employs TRBV5-1 and TRBJ2-3; 15 nucleotides match TRBD2. Germline V gene lookup returns CDR1 SGHRS and CDR2 YFSETQ. CDR3 length: 20 residues. Losses at the gene ends were 3 bases for V and 4 bases for J; bases not matched to a gene: 15. CDR3 loop: CASSSQWTSGGEGLADTQYF. DNA for the CDR3: TGCGCCAGCAGCTCCCAATGGACTAGCGGGGGGGAAGGTTTGGCAGATACGCAGTATTTT.

The V call is TRBV9, the J call TRBJ2-2, with TRBD1 matching 11 bases. This CDR3 region has 15 residues. V trimming: 3 bases; J trimming: 4 bases; junction bases outside the gene matches: 2. Germline V gives CDR1 SGDLS, CDR2 YYNGEE. CDR3 in DNA: TGTGCCAGCAGCGCCGGGACAGGGGGCACCGGGGAGCTGTTTTTT. Residues: CASSAGTGGTGELFF.